One sample yielded the 25 T cell receptor beta chains listed below, sequenced in a study of graft-versus-host responses after intestinal transplantation. For these TCRs, the target antigens are not known. Only in-frame clones appear in the TCRdb table, and some are missing; sequencing was by immunoSEQ multiplex PCR. The profile shows tens of thousands of clones, 80% to 95% of them singletons. Source: unstimulated CD4+ T cells sorted from spleen or lymph node cells, taken before transplant. These receptors were obtained from a human donor who was the organ donor for an intestinal transplant.

The chain couples TRBV27 to TRBJ2-3, with 15 bases identical to TRBD2. The V gene's germline CDR1 is MNHEY and CDR2 SMNVEV (reference sequence). V lost 3 bases to trimming and J lost 3 bases; unmatched junction nucleotides: 4. There are 17 residues in the CDR3. The CDR3 coding sequence is TGTGCCAGCAGTTTCTTCGGACTAGCGGGAGGGACAGATACGCAGTATTTT. Amino acid sequence: CASSFFGLAGGTDTQYF.

Remarks on this clone: At one end, the junction sequence differs from germline, possibly due to a read error. The gene calls are TRBV7-2 and TRBJ1-3, with D possibly TRBD1 on 6 matching bases. The CDR3 covers 15 residues. The germline CDR1 and CDR2 sequences are SGHTA and FQGNSA. The CDR3 loop is CASTSSGGLGSTIYF. Written as DNA, the CDR3 is TGTGCCAGCACCTCGTCGGGGGGCCTTGGAAGCACCATATATTTT.

The rearrangement joins TRBV28 to TRBJ2-7, with TRBD2 as a possible D gene (6 bases). The germline gives CDR1 MDHEN, CDR2 SYDVKM. Trimming cost V 6 bases and J 0 bases, with 12 bases left between them. The CDR3 has 14 residues. Written as DNA, the CDR3 is TGTGCCAGCAGACCCCGGGGGAACTCCTACGAGCAGTACTTC. Translation gives CASRPRGNSYEQYF.

This sequence joins TRBV4-3 and TRBJ2-7; 8 bases agree with TRBD1. This CDR3 is built from 15 residues. After removal of 4 bases from V and 0 bases from J, the junction contained 5 bases not matched to a gene. Germline V gives CDR1 LGHNA, CDR2 YSLEER. The DNA for the CDR3 is TGCGCCAGCAGCCGGGACAGGCTGAGCTCCTACGAGCAGTACTTC. Translation: CASSRDRLSSYEQYF.

As regards this clone: The sample contains more than one DNA sequence encoding this CDR3. The CDR3 sequence: CASSGREPRAYNEQFF. The CDR3 DNA follows: TGTGCCAGCAGTGGAAGGGAGCCGAGGGCATACAATGAGCAGTTCTTC. The chain employs TRBV6-1 and TRBJ2-1; D may be TRBD2 (5 bases). The CDR3 consists of 16 residues. V was cut by 4 bases and J by 4 bases, with 17 bases left in between. Germline-derived CDR1 and CDR2 are MNHNS and SASEGT.

The chain recombines TRBV7-2 with TRBJ2-7; 13 nucleotides line up with TRBD2. CDR1 and CDR2 from the germline V gene are SGHTA and FQGNSA. The CDR3 has 15 amino acids. With 5 bases clipped from V and 4 bases from J, the junction kept 5 bases outside the gene matches. CDR3 bases: TGTGCCAGCAGCCCGGGACTAGCGGGACCTTACGAGCAGTACTTC. Translation gives CASSPGLAGPYEQYF.

V gene TRBV7-2 combines with J gene TRBJ2-3, with unresolved D. V was pared by 5 bases and J by 2 bases, with 8 bases between. Per germline, CDR1 SGHTA and CDR2 FQGNSA. CDR3 size: 13 residues. This CDR3 reads CASSPQLTDTQYF. The CDR3 DNA is TGTGCCAGCAGCCCCCAGCTCACAGATACGCAGTATTTT.

The chain joins TRBV5-6 to TRBJ2-4; TRBD2 agrees at 8 bases. Looked up from germline, CDR1 is SGHDT and CDR2 is YYEEEE. Trimming cost V 4 bases and J 8 bases; bases outside gene matches: 14. The CDR3 is 16 amino acids. The CDR3 spells CASSPMRGLAGDIQYF. CDR3 DNA sequence: TGTGCCAGCAGCCCGATGCGGGGTCTAGCGGGTGACATTCAGTACTTC.

The chain combines TRBV6-6 with TRBJ2-7; a possible D gene is TRBD1 (6 bases). Deletions cut 2 bases from V and 2 bases from J, with 10 bases between. CDR3 size: 14 residues. Germline V gives CDR1 MNHNY, CDR2 SVGAGI (reference sequence). The CDR3 reads CASSYRQGPYEQYF. CDR3 sequence (DNA): TGTGCCAGCAGTTACAGGCAGGGGCCCTACGAGCAGTACTTC.

This clone was recorded once. The V call is TRBV4-1, the J call TRBJ2-7; tentatively, D is TRBD1 (6 bases). The length of the CDR3 is 15 residues. Germline assignment: CDR1 MGHRA and CDR2 YSYEKL. V was clipped by 2 bases and J by 2 bases, with 13 bases between them. The CDR3 sequence is CASSQYRTEPYEQYF. CDR3 sequence (DNA): TGCGCCAGCAGCCAATACAGGACAGAGCCCTACGAGCAGTACTTC.

The genes are TRBV4-1 and TRBJ2-3; 12 bases map to TRBD2. CDR1 is MGHRA and CDR2 is YSYEKL in the germline V gene. V dropped 3 bases and J dropped 2; count of bases not matched to a gene: 3. The CDR3 has 16 residues. CDR3 residues: CASSHGLAGNTDTQYF. The CDR3 DNA follows: TGCGCCAGCAGCCACGGACTAGCGGGAAACACAGATACGCAGTATTTT.

The chain recombines TRBV7-2 with TRBJ2-2; 12 nucleotides line up with TRBD1. The V segment lost 8 bases and the J segment 7 bases; nucleotides outside the gene matches: 8. The V gene's germline CDR1 is SGHTA and CDR2 FQGNSA. The CDR3 spans 15 residues. The CDR3, as DNA: TGTGCCAGCGACCCGGGACAGGGGGCTAACGGGGAGCTGTTTTTT. Translated, it gives CASDPGQGANGELFF.

V and J are TRBV9 and TRBJ2-5; TRBD2 matches 11 bases. The V gene's germline CDR1 is SGDLS and CDR2 YYNGEE. The CDR3 runs to 18 residues. V shed 0 bases and J 5 bases; nucleotides not matched to a gene: 12. The CDR3 DNA sequence: TGTGCCAGCAGCGTAGGCCTAGCGGGAGGAGGGATGGTGGAGACCCAGTACTTC. It encodes CASSVGLAGGGMVETQYF.

This chain connects TRBV15 to TRBJ1-1; D gene unclear. CDR3 size: 16 residues. CDR1 and CDR2 (germline): LNHNV, YYDKDF (reference sequence). The V gene lost 1 base and the J gene lost 1 base, with 13 bases spanning the gap. Here the CDR3 DNA reads TGTGCCACCAGCAGAGTGGCAGGAGAATCGAACACTGAAGCTTTCTTT. Translating it yields CATSRVAGESNTEAFF.

The chain joins TRBV28 to TRBJ1-4; 8 bases map to TRBD1. CDR1 is MDHEN, CDR2 SYDVKM, per germline. Trimming took 7 bases from V and 6 from J; bases not matched to a gene: 7. The CDR3 length is 14 residues. The CDR3 spells CASKTGGRYEKLFF. CDR3 sequence (DNA): TGTGCCAGCAAAACAGGGGGAAGATATGAAAAACTGTTTTTT.

This rearrangement joins TRBV4-1 to TRBJ2-7, with 13 bases lining up with TRBD2. V dropped 2 bases and J dropped 5; count of bases not matched to a gene: 9. Germline CDR1 MGHRA, CDR2 YSYEKL. This CDR3 is 17 amino acids long. CDR3 loop: CASSQWRLAGGFHEQYF. The CDR3 DNA is TGCGCCAGCAGCCAATGGCGACTAGCGGGAGGTTTCCACGAGCAGTACTTC.

This chain connects TRBV2 to TRBJ1-3; 7 bases fit TRBD1. This CDR3 is built from 17 residues. The V gene end was trimmed by 8 bases and the J gene end by 2 bases; junction bases not matched to a gene: 15. CDR1 and CDR2 from the germline V gene are SNHLY and FYNNEI. In nucleotides, the CDR3 is TGTGCCAGCTGGGGGAAAGCCGCCGACAGGGCTGGAAACACCATATATTTT. This codes for CASWGKAADRAGNTIYF.

The CDR3, as DNA: TGTGCCAGTAGTCCCCTGGGACAGTTGAACACTGAAGCTTTCTTT. Amino acids: CASSPLGQLNTEAFF. The chain couples TRBV19 to TRBJ1-1; 7 nucleotides agree with TRBD1. The CDR3 has 15 amino acids. J was trimmed by 0 bases and V by 5 bases; bases with no gene match: 6. Germline lookup yields CDR1 LNHDA and CDR2 SQIVND (reference sequence).

V and J are TRBV28 and TRBJ2-7, with no clear D. The V and J ends lost 3 bases and 0 bases respectively, with 18 bases between them. In germline, CDR1 is MDHEN, CDR2 SYDVKM. The CDR3 loop spans 17 amino acids. The CDR3 here is CASSLGRVPNLSYEQYF. As DNA, the CDR3 is TGTGCCAGCAGTTTGGGAAGGGTTCCTAACCTCTCCTACGAGCAGTACTTC. The full variable domain, its missing parts supplied by reference TRBV28 and TRBJ2-7, is DVKVTQSSRYLVKRTGEKVFLECVQDMDHENMFWYRQDPGLGLRLIYFSYDVKMKEKGDIPEGYSVSREKKERFSLILESASTNQTSMYLCASSLGRVPNLSYEQYFGPGTRLTVT.

The CDR3 nucleotides are TGTGCCAGCAGCAAGACAGCTTACTCTGGAAACACCATATATTTT. This gives the protein CASSKTAYSGNTIYF. J is TRBJ1-3 and V is TRBV6-5; the D gene is possibly TRBD1 (5 bases). The CDR3 extends over 15 amino acids. Germline loops: CDR1 MNHEY, CDR2 SVGAGI. Trimming cost V 6 bases and J 0 bases, with 12 bases left between them.

V is TRBV4-1 and J is TRBJ2-3; D tentatively fits TRBD1 or TRBD2 (6 bases each). Germline CDR1 and CDR2: MGHRA and YSYEKL. This CDR3 contains 15 residues. V was trimmed by 3 bases and J by 3 bases, leaving 13 bases between them. The CDR3 is CASSHHREVTDTQYF. The DNA of the CDR3 is TGCGCCAGCAGCCATCACAGGGAGGTGACAGATACGCAGTATTTT.

CDR3 DNA: TGTGCCACCAGCAGGAACAGGGGAGAGACCCAGTACTTC. This gives the protein CATSRNRGETQYF. This chain joins TRBV15 and TRBJ2-5; 7 nucleotides line up with TRBD1. The J segment lost 4 bases and the V segment lost 3 bases, leaving 2 bases of the junction unmatched. The germline V gene has CDR1 LNHNV and CDR2 YYDKDF (reference sequence). This CDR3 is built from 13 residues.

The chain joins TRBV27 to TRBJ2-7, with 7 bases matching TRBD1. CDR3 length: 13 amino acids. Germline CDR1 and CDR2: MNHEY and SMNVEV (reference sequence). V gave up 7 bases and J gave up 0 bases; unmatched junction bases: 3. The CDR3 is CASTRGPSYEQYF. CDR3 coding DNA: TGTGCCAGCACGAGGGGGCCCTCCTACGAGCAGTACTTC.

The CDR3 loop reads CASSKPPLAGVREQYF. The CDR3 nucleotides read TGTGCCAGCAGCAAACCACCCCTAGCGGGAGTACGCGAGCAGTACTTC. V is TRBV21-1 and J is TRBJ2-7; the DNA was not compared with TRBD2, the D call given in the table. TRBV21-1 constitutes a pseudogene. The CDR3 runs to 16 residues.

For the CDR3, the DNA is TGTGCCAGCTCACCGGGACACTCCTACGAGCAGTACTTC. Protein product: CASSPGHSYEQYF. V and J are TRBV18 and TRBJ2-7, with a tentative D call TRBD1 (6 bases). Trimming cost V 3 bases and J 0 bases, with 6 bases left between them. This CDR3 is built from 13 residues. The germline V gene has CDR1 KGHSH and CDR2 LQKENI.